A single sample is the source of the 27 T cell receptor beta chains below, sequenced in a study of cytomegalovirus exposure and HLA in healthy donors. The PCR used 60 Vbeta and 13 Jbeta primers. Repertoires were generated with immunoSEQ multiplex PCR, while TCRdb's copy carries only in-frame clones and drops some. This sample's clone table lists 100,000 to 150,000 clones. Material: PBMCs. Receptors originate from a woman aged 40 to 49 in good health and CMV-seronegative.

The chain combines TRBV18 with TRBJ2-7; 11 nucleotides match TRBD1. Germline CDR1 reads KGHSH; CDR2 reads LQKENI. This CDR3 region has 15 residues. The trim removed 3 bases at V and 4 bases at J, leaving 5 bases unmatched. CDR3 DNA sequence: TGTGCCAGCTCACCGGGACAGGGGGGAGTTTACGAGCAGTACGTC. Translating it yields CASSPGQGGVYEQYV.

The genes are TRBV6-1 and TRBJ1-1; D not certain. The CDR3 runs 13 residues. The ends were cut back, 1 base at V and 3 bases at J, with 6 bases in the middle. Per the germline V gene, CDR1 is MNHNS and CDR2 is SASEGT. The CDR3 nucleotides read TGTGCCAGCAGTGAAGGCGTTTACACTGAAGCTTTCTTT. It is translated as CASSEGVYTEAFF.

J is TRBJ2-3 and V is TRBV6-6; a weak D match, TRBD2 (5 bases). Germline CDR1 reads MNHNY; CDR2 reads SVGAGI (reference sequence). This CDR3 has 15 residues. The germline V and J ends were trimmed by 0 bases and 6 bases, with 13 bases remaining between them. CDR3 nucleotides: TGTGCCAGCAGTTACTCGGAGGTTCTCCAGGATACGCAGTATTTT. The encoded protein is CASSYSEVLQDTQYF.

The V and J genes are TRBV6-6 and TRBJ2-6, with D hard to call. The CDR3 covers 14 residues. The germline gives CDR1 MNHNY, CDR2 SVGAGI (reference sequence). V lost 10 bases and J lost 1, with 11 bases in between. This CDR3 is CAIRFGSGANVLTF. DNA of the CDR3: TGTGCCATCCGATTCGGGTCTGGGGCCAACGTCCTGACTTTC.

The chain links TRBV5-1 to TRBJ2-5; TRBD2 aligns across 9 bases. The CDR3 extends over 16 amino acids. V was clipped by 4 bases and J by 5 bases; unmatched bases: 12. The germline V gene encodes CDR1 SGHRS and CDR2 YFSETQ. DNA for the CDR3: TGCGCCAGCAGCCTCCCTCAGGGACTAGCTGCGGAGACCCAGTACTTC. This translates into CASSLPQGLAAETQYF.

CDR3 coding DNA: TGTGCCAGTAGTATCCGACATAGCGGGGGGGCCAGATCTAAGGAGACCCAGTACTTC. Protein: CASSIRHSGGARSKETQYF. This chain uses TRBV19 with TRBJ2-5; 11 positions match TRBD2. CDR3 length: 19 amino acids. Germline loops: CDR1 LNHDA, CDR2 SQIVND (reference sequence). V gave up 3 bases and J gave up 5 bases; unmatched junction bases: 17.

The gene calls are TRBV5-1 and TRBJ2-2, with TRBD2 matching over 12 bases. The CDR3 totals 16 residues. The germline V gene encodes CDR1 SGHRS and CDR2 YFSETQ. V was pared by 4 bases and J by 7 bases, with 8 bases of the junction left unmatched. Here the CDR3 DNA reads TGCGCCAGCAGCGAACTAGCGGGGGGAGTTGGCGGGGAGCTGTTTTTT. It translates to CASSELAGGVGGELFF.

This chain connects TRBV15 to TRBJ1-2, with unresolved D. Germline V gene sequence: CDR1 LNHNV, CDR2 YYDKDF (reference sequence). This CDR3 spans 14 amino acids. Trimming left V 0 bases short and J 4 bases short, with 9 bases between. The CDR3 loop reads CATSRDHSRYGYTF. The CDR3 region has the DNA TGTGCCACCAGCAGAGATCACAGTCGCTATGGCTACACCTTC.

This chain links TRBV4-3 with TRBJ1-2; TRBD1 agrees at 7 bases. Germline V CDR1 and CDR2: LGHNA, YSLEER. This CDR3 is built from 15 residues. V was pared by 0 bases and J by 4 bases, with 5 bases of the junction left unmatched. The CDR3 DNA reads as TGCGCCAGCAGCCAAGACAGGGGGGTAGTCTATGGCTACACCTTC. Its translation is CASSQDRGVVYGYTF.

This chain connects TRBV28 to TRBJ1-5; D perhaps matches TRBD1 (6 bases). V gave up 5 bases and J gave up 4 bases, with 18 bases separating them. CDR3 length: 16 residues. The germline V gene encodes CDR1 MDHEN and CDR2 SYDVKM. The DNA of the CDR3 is TGTGCCAGCAGTCCCATCAAGACAGGCTTTAATCAGCCCCAGCATTTT. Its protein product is CASSPIKTGFNQPQHF.

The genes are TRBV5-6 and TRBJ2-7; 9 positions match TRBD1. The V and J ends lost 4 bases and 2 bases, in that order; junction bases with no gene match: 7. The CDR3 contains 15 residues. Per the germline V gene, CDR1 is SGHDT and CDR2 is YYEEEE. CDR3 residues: CASSPRTGEAYEQYF. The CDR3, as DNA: TGTGCCAGCAGCCCCCGGACAGGGGAAGCCTACGAGCAGTACTTC.

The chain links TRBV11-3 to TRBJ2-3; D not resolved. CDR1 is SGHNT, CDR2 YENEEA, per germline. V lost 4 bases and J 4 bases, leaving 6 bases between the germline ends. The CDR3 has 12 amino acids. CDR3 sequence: CASSSTADTQYF. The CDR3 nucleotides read TGTGCCAGCAGCTCAACTGCAGATACGCAGTATTTT.

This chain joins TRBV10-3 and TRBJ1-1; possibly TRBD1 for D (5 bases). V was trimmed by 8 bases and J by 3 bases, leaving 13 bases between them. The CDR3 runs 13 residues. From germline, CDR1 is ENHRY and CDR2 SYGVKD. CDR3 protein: CAICQGTYTEAFF. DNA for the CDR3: TGTGCCATCTGTCAGGGAACCTACACTGAAGCTTTCTTT.

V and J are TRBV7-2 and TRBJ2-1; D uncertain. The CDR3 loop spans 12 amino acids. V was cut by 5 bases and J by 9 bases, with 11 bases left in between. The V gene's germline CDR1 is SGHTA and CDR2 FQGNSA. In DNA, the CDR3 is TGTGCCAGCAGCCTCGGAGAGGCTGAGCAGTTCTTC. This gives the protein CASSLGEAEQFF. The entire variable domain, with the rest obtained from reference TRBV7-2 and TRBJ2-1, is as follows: GAGVSQSPSNKVTEKGKDVELRCDPISGHTALYWYRQSLGQGLEFLIYFQGNSAPDKSGLPSDRFSAERTGGSVSTLTIQRTQQEDSAVYLCASSLGEAEQFFGPGTRLTVL.

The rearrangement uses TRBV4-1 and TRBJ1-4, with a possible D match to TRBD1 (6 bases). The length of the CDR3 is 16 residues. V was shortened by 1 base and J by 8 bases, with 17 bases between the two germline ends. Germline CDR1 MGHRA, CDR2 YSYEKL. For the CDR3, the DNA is TGCGCCAGCAGCCAAGGTATTGGGTGGGGGCAGGAAAAACTGTTTTTT. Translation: CASSQGIGWGQEKLFF.

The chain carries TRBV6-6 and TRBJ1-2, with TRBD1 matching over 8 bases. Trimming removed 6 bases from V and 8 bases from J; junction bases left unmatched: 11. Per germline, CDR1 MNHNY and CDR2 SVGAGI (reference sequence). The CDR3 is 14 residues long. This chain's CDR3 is CASRPSGQAVGYTF. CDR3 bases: TGTGCCAGCAGGCCCTCGGGACAGGCGGTAGGCTACACCTTC.

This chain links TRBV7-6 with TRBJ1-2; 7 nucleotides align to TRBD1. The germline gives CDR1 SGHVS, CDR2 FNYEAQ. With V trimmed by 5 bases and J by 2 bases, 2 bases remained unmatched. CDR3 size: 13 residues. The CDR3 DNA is TGTGCCAGCAGCCCGACAGGGAACTATGGCTACACCTTC. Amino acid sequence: CASSPTGNYGYTF.

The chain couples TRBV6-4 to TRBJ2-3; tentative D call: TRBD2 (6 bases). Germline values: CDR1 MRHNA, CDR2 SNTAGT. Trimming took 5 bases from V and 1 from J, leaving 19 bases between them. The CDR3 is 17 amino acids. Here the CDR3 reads CASSQTPDGGGTDTQYF. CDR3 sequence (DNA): TGTGCCAGCAGTCAGACCCCCGACGGCGGGGGCACAGATACGCAGTATTTT.

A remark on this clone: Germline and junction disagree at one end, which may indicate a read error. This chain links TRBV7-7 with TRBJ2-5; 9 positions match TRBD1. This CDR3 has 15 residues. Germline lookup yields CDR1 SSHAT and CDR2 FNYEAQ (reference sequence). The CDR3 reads CASSRGQGSGETQYF. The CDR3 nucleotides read TGTGCTAGCAGCCGGGGACAGGGAAGTGGGGAGACCCAGTACTTC.

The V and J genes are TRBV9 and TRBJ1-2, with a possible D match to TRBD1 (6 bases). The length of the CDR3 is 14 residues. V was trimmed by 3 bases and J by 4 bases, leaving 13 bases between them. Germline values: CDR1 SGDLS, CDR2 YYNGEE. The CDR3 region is CASSDTGPGYGYTF. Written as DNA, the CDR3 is TGTGCCAGCAGCGACACAGGGCCGGGCTATGGCTACACCTTC.

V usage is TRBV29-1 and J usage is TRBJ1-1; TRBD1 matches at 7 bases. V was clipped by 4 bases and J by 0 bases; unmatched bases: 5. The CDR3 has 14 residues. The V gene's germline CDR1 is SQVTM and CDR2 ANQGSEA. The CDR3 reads CSVGEGAMNTEAFF. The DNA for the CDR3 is TGCAGCGTTGGCGAGGGGGCCATGAACACTGAAGCTTTCTTT.

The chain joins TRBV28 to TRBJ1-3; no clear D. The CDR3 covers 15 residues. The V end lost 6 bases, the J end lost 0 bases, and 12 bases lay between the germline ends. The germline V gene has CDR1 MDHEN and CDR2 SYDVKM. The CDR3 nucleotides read TGTGCCAGCAGCATGAAACAAAGCTCTGGAAACACCATATATTTT. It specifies CASSMKQSSGNTIYF.

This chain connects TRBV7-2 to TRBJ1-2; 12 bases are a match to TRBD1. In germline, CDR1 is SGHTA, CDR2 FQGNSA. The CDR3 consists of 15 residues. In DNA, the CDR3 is TGTGCTACGGGGGGACAGGGGGCGGTTAGGTATGGCTACACCTTC. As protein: CATGGQGAVRYGYTF.

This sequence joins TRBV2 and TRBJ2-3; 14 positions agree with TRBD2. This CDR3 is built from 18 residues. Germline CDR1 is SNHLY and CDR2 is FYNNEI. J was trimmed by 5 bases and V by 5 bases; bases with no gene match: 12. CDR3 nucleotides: TGTGCCAGCAGTTGGACTAGCGGGGGGCCTAGCCTTCGAGATACGCAGTATTTT. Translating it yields CASSWTSGGPSLRDTQYF.

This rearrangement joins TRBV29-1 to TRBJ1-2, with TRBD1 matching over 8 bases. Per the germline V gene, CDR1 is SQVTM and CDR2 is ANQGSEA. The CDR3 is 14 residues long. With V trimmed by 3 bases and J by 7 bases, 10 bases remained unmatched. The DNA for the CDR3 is TGCAGCGTTGAGAGACGACAGGGGCAGGGTGGCTACACCTTC. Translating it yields CSVERRQGQGGYTF.

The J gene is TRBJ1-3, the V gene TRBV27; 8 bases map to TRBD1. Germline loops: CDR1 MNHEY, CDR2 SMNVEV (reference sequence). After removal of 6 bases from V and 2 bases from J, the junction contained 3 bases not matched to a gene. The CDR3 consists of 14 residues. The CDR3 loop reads CASRLQGAGNTIYF. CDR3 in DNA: TGTGCCAGCAGATTACAGGGGGCTGGAAACACCATATATTTT.

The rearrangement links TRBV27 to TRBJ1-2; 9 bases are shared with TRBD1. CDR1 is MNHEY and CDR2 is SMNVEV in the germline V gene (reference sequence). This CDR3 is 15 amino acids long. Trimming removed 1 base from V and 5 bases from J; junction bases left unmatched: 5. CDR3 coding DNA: TGTGCCAGCAGTTTATGGGGACAGGGAAATTATGGCTACACCTTC. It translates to CASSLWGQGNYGYTF.